The rows below give T cell receptor beta chains drawn from one sample of a study of human T cells and chemical hapten exposure. TCRdb analysed the RACE reads with MiXCR anew, one entry per CDR3 protein. The sample includes 90,000 to 110,000 distinct CDR3 sequences, under 40% of them seen just once. This sample comprised whole blood, obtained in connection with sensitization to the hapten diphenylcyclopropenone (DPC). Receptors originate from a man between 40 and 49 years old with alopecia areata. Some clones in this sample may be carry-over from other donors' samples. CDR3s include the opening cysteine and the closing phenylalanine or tryptophan. D genes are given only for firm matches. The listing skips clone size in some rows; elsewhere it reads once, few, many or a size class.

J: TRBJ2-1
V: TRBV15
D: NA
size: NA
DNA: TGTGCCACCACTGGGGCCTACAATGAGCAGTTCTTC
CDR3: CATTGAYNEQFF

J: TRBJ2-3
V: TRBV18
D: NA
size: once
DNA: TGTGCCAGCTCGGCCCTAATGGGAGTTCCAGATACGCAGTATTTT
CDR3: CASSALMGVPDTQYF

J: TRBJ2-5
V: TRBV20-1
D: NA
size: NA
DNA: TGCAGTGCCCCGATTGGACCCGTCGAGACCCAGTACTTC
CDR3: CSAPIGPVETQYF

J: TRBJ2-2
V: TRBV7-2
D: NA
size: few
DNA: TGTGCCAGCAGACGATCACCTGTAAACACCGGGGAGCTGTTTTTT
CDR3: CASRRSPVNTGELFF

J: TRBJ1-6
V: TRBV6-1
D: NA
size: NA
DNA: TGTGCCGCCAGGACACGCGATAATTCACCCCTCCACTTT
CDR3: CAARTRDNSPLHF

J: TRBJ2-2
V: TRBV29-1
D: TRBD1
size: NA
DNA: TGCAGCGCTGGAGACAGGGGGCCGAACACCGGGGAGCTGTTTTTT
CDR3: CSAGDRGPNTGELFF

J: TRBJ1-1
V: TRBV12-3/TRBV12-4
D: TRBD1
size: few
DNA: TGTGCCAGCAGTTTAGCCGGGACAGGGACCACTGAAGCTTTCTTT
CDR3: CASSLAGTGTTEAFF

J: TRBJ2-7
V: TRBV27
D: NA
size: few
DNA: TGTGCCAGCAGCCTCATTCTAGGGCACTACGAGCAGTACTTC
CDR3: CASSLILGHYEQYF

J: TRBJ2-3
V: TRBV18
D: NA
size: NA
DNA: TGTGCCAGCTCACCCCCTCTAGGAACTAGCACAGATACGCAGTATTTT
CDR3: CASSPPLGTSTDTQYF

J: TRBJ2-1
V: TRBV14
D: NA
size: few
DNA: TGTGCCAGCAGCCAGTATCTTCGGCGGTACTCCTACAATGAGCAGTTCTTC
CDR3: CASSQYLRRYSYNEQFF

J: TRBJ2-3
V: TRBV28
D: TRBD2
size: few
DNA: TGTGCCAGCAGTTTTGGGGCGGGAGGGGCAGATACGCAGTATTTT
CDR3: CASSFGAGGADTQYF

J: TRBJ1-5
V: TRBV18
D: NA
size: NA
DNA: TGTGCCAGCTCCACCGAGGGAGGCAATCAGCCCCAGCATTTT
CDR3: CASSTEGGNQPQHF

J: TRBJ2-7
V: TRBV11-1
D: TRBD2
size: NA
DNA: TGTGCCAGCAGCCGTAGCGGGACCTACGAGCAGTACTTC
CDR3: CASSRSGTYEQYF

J: TRBJ2-1
V: TRBV6-5
D: TRBD2
size: few
DNA: TGTGCCAGCAGAACTGGACTAGCGGACAATGAGCAGTTCTTC
CDR3: CASRTGLADNEQFF

J: TRBJ2-3
V: TRBV29-1
D: NA
size: few
DNA: TGCAGCGTTGTAAAAATATCAAGCGCAGATACGCAGTATTTT
CDR3: CSVVKISSADTQYF

J: TRBJ2-3
V: TRBV10-3
D: TRBD2
size: few
DNA: TGTGCCATCAGAAGTGCGACAGGCGGGAGGACCACAGATACGCAGTATTTT
CDR3: CAIRSATGGRTTDTQYF

J: TRBJ1-4
V: TRBV29-1
D: TRBD1
size: NA
DNA: TGCAGCGTTGAAGGTGGACAGGGCGCTAATGAAAAACTGTTTTTT
CDR3: CSVEGGQGANEKLFF

J: TRBJ2-5
V: TRBV27
D: NA
size: few
DNA: TGTGCCAGCCGTGGGGGGTCCTTTAGACAAGAGACCCAGTACTTC
CDR3: CASRGGSFRQETQYF

J: TRBJ2-2
V: TRBV24-1
D: TRBD2
size: NA
DNA: TGTGCCACCAGTTCGATAGCGGGAGGAGTAGGCGGGGAGCTGTTTTTT
CDR3: CATSSIAGGVGGELFF

J: TRBJ2-3
V: TRBV27
D: TRBD2
size: NA
DNA: TGTGCCAGCAGTTTACGTGGACTAGCGGGAGTGTCGGGCACAGATACGCAGTATTTT
CDR3: CASSLRGLAGVSGTDTQYF

J: TRBJ2-7
V: TRBV12-5
D: NA
size: NA
DNA: TGTGCTAGTGGTTTGGGCCACTACGAGCAGTACTTC
CDR3: CASGLGHYEQYF

J: TRBJ2-1
V: TRBV11-2
D: NA
size: NA
DNA: TGTGCCAGCAGCTACTTAAGAGGGGGAGTAGGTAATGAGCAGTTCTTC
CDR3: CASSYLRGGVGNEQFF

J: TRBJ1-1
V: TRBV20-1
D: NA
size: few
DNA: TGCAGTGCTAGAGAGCGGGGGCGGAACACTGAAGCTTTCTTT
CDR3: CSARERGRNTEAFF

J: TRBJ2-6
V: TRBV5-1
D: NA
size: NA
DNA: TGCGCCAGCAGCTCACAGGGAATAATCTCTGGGGCCAACGTCCTGACTTTC
CDR3: CASSSQGIISGANVLTF

J: TRBJ2-1
V: TRBV6-6
D: NA
size: few
DNA: TGTGCCGTCACGGAGTACAATGAGCAGTTCTTC
CDR3: CAVTEYNEQFF

J: TRBJ2-3
V: TRBV29-1
D: NA
size: NA
DNA: TGCAGCGTTGAAGATAACGTGTCAGATACGCAGTATTTT
CDR3: CSVEDNVSDTQYF

J: TRBJ2-1
V: TRBV15
D: TRBD2
size: NA
DNA: TGTGCCACCAGCAGAGATCCCCCTGTGACGGGACTACGGATATCCCATGAGCAGTTCTTC
CDR3: CATSRDPPVTGLRISHEQFF

J: TRBJ2-5
V: TRBV7-3
D: NA
size: NA
DNA: TGTGCCAGCAGCCTCGGGGTGGGGGAGACCCAGTACTTC
CDR3: CASSLGVGETQYF

J: TRBJ2-4
V: TRBV29-1
D: NA
size: once
DNA: TGCAGCGTTTGGACGGGCACAAGCATTCAGTACTTC
CDR3: CSVWTGTSIQYF

J: TRBJ2-5
V: TRBV7-2
D: TRBD2
size: few
DNA: TGTGCCAGCAGCCAAGGGAGCGGGACGAAGAGGGGAGAGACCCAGTACTTC
CDR3: CASSQGSGTKRGETQYF

J: TRBJ1-5
V: TRBV10-2
D: NA
size: NA
DNA: TGCGCCAGCAGTGAGTTTTTACAGGGAGGACAGCCCCAGCATTTT
CDR3: CASSEFLQGGQPQHF

J: TRBJ2-2
V: TRBV29-1
D: TRBD2
size: NA
DNA: TGCAGCGTTAGGCTAGCGGGGAACACCGGGGAGCTGTTTTTT
CDR3: CSVRLAGNTGELFF

J: TRBJ2-7
V: TRBV19
D: TRBD1
size: few
DNA: TGTGCCAGTACGCAGCCGGGACAGGGGAACGAGCAGTACTTC
CDR3: CASTQPGQGNEQYF

J: TRBJ1-2
V: TRBV20-1
D: TRBD1
size: NA
DNA: TGCAGTGCTAGACCTCTTATATCGGGACAGGGGAATGTGGGGTCCAACTATGGCTACACCTTC
CDR3: CSARPLISGQGNVGSNYGYTF

J: TRBJ2-1
V: TRBV29-1
D: NA
size: NA
DNA: TGCAGCGCCGGACTAGGGGGCAATGAGCAGTTCTTC
CDR3: CSAGLGGNEQFF

J: TRBJ2-3
V: TRBV21-1
D: NA
size: NA
DNA: TGTGCCAGCAGCAAACCGAGCGGGAGGGGACCAGATACGCAGTATTTT
CDR3: CASSKPSGRGPDTQYF

J: TRBJ1-1
V: TRBV5-1
D: TRBD1
size: NA
DNA: TGCGCCAGCAGCTTTCAGGGGGCGCATGAAGGCGACACTGAAGCTTTCTTT
CDR3: CASSFQGAHEGDTEAFF

J: TRBJ2-6
V: TRBV2
D: NA
size: NA
DNA: TGTGCCAGCAGTGAAAAGACTATTCCTGGGGCCAACGTCCTGACTTTC
CDR3: CASSEKTIPGANVLTF